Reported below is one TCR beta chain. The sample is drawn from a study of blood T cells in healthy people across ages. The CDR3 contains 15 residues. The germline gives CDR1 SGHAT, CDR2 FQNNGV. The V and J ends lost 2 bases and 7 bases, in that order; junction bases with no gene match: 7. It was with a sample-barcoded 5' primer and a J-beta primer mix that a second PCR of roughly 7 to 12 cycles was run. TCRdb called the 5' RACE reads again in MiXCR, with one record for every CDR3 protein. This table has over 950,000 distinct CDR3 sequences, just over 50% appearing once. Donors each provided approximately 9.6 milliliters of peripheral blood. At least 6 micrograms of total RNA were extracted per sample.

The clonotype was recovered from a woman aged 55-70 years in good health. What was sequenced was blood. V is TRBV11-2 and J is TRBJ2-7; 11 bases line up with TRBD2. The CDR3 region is CASSLSLAGGGEQYF. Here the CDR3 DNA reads TGTGCCAGCAGCTTAAGTCTAGCGGGAGGCGGAGAGCAGTACTTC.